This T cell receptor beta chain comes out of a study of T cell changes during pregnancy in multiple sclerosis. Clones were sequenced by immunoSEQ multiplex PCR, and TCRdb holds only the in-frame ones, with some missing. The profile covers 75,000 to 90,000 clones, with around 90% appearing a single time and 0.21% taken by the ten largest. The CDR3 is 13 amino acids. Trimming removed 6 bases at V and 4 bases at J, with 14 bases between. Germline CDR1 is SGHRS and CDR2 is YFSETQ. The input for sequencing was CD4+ T cells from peripheral blood mononuclear cells, taken before pregnancy. J is TRBJ2-7 and V is TRBV5-1; D possibly corresponds to TRBD2 (7 bases). This receptor was identified in a female donor with multiple sclerosis, enrolled in a pregnancy study. CDR3 bases: TGCGCCAGCAATCGAGGGGGGGGGTACGAGCAGTACTTC. Translating it yields CASNRGGGYEQYF.